This T cell receptor beta chain derives from a study of shared clonotypes between healthy human individuals. Generated by immunoSEQ multiplex PCR, the TCRdb table keeps only in-frame clones and is missing some. The data show 550,000 to 750,000 clones, about 95% seen once. Naive CD8 cells lacked CD45RO, underwent positive selection for CCR7 and left out terminally differentiated effector memory CD45RA+ cells. Recent acute infections and vaccinations were absent in the healthy HIV-negative adult donors. The V end was cut by 8 bases, the J end by 2 bases, with 15 bases between. From germline, CDR1 is MGHDK and CDR2 SYGVNS. CDR3 length equals 15 residues.

V gene TRBV25-1 combines with J gene TRBJ2-2; TRBD1 is a possible D gene (5 bases). This clonotype was sampled from a woman aged 30 to 39 in good health. Sequencing input: naive CD8+ T cells sorted from blood. This CDR3 reads CASGDRVLNTGELFF. DNA of the CDR3: TGTGCCAGCGGCGACAGAGTCCTAAACACCGGGGAGCTGTTTTTT.